Sequencing of this T cell receptor (beta chain) was carried out in a study of identifying expanded T cells in peripheral blood. As for this clone: Its cognate antigen is unknown.

Measured with immunoSEQ multiplex PCR; TCRdb has only the in-frame clones, and not every one. The sample comprises some 95,000 clones, about 90% of which are singletons, and over 5% rests with the top ten. General study findings and limits: Differentially abundant clones: about 1.1 between replicates, just under 17 at about two weeks, over 18 at four. Variance in clone template counts between roughly 2-week samples significantly increased with total template count across all healthy donors.

Healthy donors had no documented immune events, such as infections, while sampled. Germline CDR1 and CDR2: MRHNA and SNTAGT. J gave up 13 bases and V 2 bases, and 19 bases lay outside the gene matches. This CDR3 has 17 amino acids. The clonotype comes from a person aged 18 to 75 in good health. The chain is built from TRBV6-4 and TRBJ2-5; 10 bases agree with TRBD2. Sequencing was done on a sample of blood. The CDR3 here is CASSDGVLAGLRVGRYF. The CDR3 DNA sequence: TGTGCCAGCAGTGACGGCGTACTAGCGGGGCTACGTGTTGGAAGGTACTTC.